Listed below are T cell receptor beta chains from one sample, sequenced in a study of cytomegalovirus exposure and HLA in healthy donors. Data came from immunoSEQ multiplex PCR; TCRdb stores just in-frame clones and leaves some out. The sample yields about 50,000 clones, about three quarters seen once. The specimen sequenced was PBMCs. These receptor sequences come from a woman in her forties in good health and CMV-seropositive. The CDR3 runs from the conserved cysteine through the conserved F or W.

j_call v_call cdr3_length cdr3_aa
TRBJ2-7 TRBV10-3 14 CAIRITGPRDEQYF
TRBJ1-4 TRBV28 14 CASSYGGDGEKLFF
TRBJ2-1 TRBV6-6 15 CASGSGAVLGNEQFF
TRBJ2-1 TRBV6-5 15 CASSSRGGQYNEQFF
TRBJ1-5 TRBV10-3 14 CAISEEQNNQPQHF
TRBJ1-2 TRBV2 14 CASSFPDSFYGYTF
TRBJ1-1 TRBV30 15 CAGQLNRGPGTEAFF
TRBJ1-2 TRBV29-1 10 CSVEQLGYTF
TRBJ1-2 TRBV4-1 15 CASSHSERQREGYTF
TRBJ2-7 TRBV19 13 CASSSGLHYEQYF
TRBJ2-7 TRBV7-8 14 CASSFGTGPYEQYF
TRBJ2-7 TRBV27 13 CASREGTNYEQYF
NA TRBV29-1 13 CSVSGQGSYEQYF
TRBJ1-4 TRBV28 12 CASRGVNEKLFF
TRBJ1-6 TRBV18 15 CASSPGGTYNSPLHF
TRBJ1-1 TRBV6-6 14 CASSYSGANTEAFF
TRBJ2-5 TRBV9 16 CASRKGGEVGQETQYF
TRBJ2-7 TRBV30 12 CAWRTVSYEQYF
TRBJ1-4 TRBV5-1 15 CASSSTGQGNEKLFF
TRBJ1-1 TRBV7-3 14 CASSLGPPHTEAFF
TRBJ1-1 TRBV9 11 CASSGSTEAFF
TRBJ2-1 TRBV5-1 14 CASSKDRSYNEQFF
TRBJ2-5 TRBV28 12 CASSLRLETQYF
TRBJ1-2 TRBV6-5 13 CASRQPGGGGYTF
TRBJ2-7 TRBV15 13 CATSPGGLYEQYF
NA TRBV30 16 CAWRGDLAGVGYEQYF
TRBJ2-7 TRBV9 15 CASSVEEGATYEQYF
TRBJ2-5 TRBV19 13 CASSLIGGETQYF
TRBJ2-5 TRBV7-2 11 CASSLGQAQYF
TRBJ1-4 TRBV7-9 14 CASGGLGFNEKLFF
TRBJ1-4 TRBV7-7 17 CASSPYDRVGVREKLFF
TRBJ1-6 TRBV7-2 15 CASRNRDRASSPLHF
TRBJ2-3 TRBV7-3 15 CASSLAPTGPNTQYF
TRBJ2-7 TRBV10-3 12 CAISDTGYEQYF
TRBJ2-1 TRBV2 15 CASSDRGGGYNEQFF
TRBJ1-1 TRBV5-1 15 CASKDSVGANTEAFF
TRBJ1-2 TRBV29-1 12 CSVLGGGYGYTF
TRBJ1-1 TRBV11-2 13 CASSLDRTTEAFF
TRBJ2-3 TRBV5-4 17 CASAPMAGALSTDTQYF
TRBJ2-5 TRBV5-1 14 CASSFSGGDETQYF
TRBJ2-1 TRBV5-1 16 CASSPSRGSSYNEQFF
TRBJ1-5 TRBV5-4 15 CASSAGTSSNQPQHF
TRBJ1-2 TRBV2 14 CASIQDSVIDGYTF
TRBJ2-7 TRBV6-5 13 CASRRQGFREQYF
TRBJ1-1 TRBV19 13 CASSTTGHWGAFF
TRBJ2-7 TRBV6-5 14 CASRTSGGQDEQYF
TRBJ2-1 TRBV9 15 CASSATGQGSNEQFF
TRBJ1-5 TRBV29-1 13 CSATGTGNQPQHF
TRBJ1-6 TRBV5-4 16 CASSLARTEDNSPLHF
TRBJ1-1 TRBV5-1 16 CASSLRQGLGETEAFF
TRBJ1-2 TRBV6-1 14 CASVFAGGNYGYTF
TRBJ2-5 TRBV29-1 15 CSAALPGTAQETQYF
TRBJ2-7 TRBV29-1 15 CSVKPRGSTSYEQYF
TRBJ2-1 TRBV18 12 CASASVDNEQFF
TRBJ2-1 TRBV6-5 12 CAGSRGGNEQFF